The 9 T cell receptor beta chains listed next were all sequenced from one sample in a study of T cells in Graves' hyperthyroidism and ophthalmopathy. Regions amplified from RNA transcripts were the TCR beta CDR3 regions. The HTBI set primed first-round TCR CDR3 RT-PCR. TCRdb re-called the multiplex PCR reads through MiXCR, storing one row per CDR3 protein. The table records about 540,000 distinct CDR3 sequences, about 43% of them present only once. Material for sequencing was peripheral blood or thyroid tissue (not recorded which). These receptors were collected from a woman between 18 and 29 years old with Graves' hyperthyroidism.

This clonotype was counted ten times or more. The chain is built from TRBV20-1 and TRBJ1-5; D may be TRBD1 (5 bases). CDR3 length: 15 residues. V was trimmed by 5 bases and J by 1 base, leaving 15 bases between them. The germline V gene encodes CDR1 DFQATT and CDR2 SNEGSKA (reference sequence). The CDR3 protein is CSAFRSGDSNQPQHF. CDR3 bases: TGCAGTGCTTTTCGTAGTGGGGACAGCAATCAGCCCCAGCATTTT.

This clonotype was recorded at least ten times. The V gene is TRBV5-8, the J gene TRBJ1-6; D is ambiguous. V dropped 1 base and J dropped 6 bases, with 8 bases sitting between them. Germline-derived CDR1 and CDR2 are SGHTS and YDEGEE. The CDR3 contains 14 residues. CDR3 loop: CASSLRHSNSPLHF. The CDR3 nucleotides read TGTGCCAGCAGCTTGCGGCATAGTAATTCACCCCTCCACTTT.

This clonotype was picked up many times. CDR3 nucleotides: TGTGCCACCAGCAGAGAGGGTCAAGGTAGGGGTAGCAATCAGCCCCAGCATTTT. This encodes CATSREGQGRGSNQPQHF. The chain recombines TRBV15 with TRBJ1-5; D might be TRBD1 (5 bases). CDR3 size: 18 residues. Germline lookup yields CDR1 LNHNV and CDR2 YYDKDF (reference sequence). Deletions cut 0 bases from V and 0 bases from J, with 15 bases between.

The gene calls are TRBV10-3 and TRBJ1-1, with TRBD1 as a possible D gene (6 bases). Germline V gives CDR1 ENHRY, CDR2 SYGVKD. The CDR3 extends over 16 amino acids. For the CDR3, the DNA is TGTGCTATGAGGACCATGCGGGGGGCGATGAACACTGAAGCTTTCTTT. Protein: CAMRTMRGAMNTEAFF.

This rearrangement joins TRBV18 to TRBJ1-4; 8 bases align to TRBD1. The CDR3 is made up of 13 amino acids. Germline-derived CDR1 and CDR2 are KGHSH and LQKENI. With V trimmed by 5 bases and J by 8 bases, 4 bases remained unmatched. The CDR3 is CASSKDREEKLFF. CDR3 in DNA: TGTGCCAGCTCAAAGGACAGGGAGGAAAAACTGTTTTTT.

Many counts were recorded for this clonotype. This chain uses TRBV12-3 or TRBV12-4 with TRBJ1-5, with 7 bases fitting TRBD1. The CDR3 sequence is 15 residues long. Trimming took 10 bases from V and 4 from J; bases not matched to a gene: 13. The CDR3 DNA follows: TGTGCCATTCTAAGACAGGGCCGGGGAAATCAGCCCCAGCATTTT. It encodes CAILRQGRGNQPQHF.

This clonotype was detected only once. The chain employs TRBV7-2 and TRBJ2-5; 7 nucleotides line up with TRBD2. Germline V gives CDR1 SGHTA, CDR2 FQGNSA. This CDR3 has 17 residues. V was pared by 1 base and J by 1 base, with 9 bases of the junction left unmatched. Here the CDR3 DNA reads TGTGCCAGCAGCTTAGGAAGGAAGGGAGGGCTCCAAGAGACCCAGTACTTC. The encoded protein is CASSLGRKGGLQETQYF.

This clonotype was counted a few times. CDR3 sequence reads: CSARALAGVNTGELFF. The CDR3, as DNA: TGCAGTGCTAGAGCCCTAGCGGGAGTTAACACCGGGGAGCTGTTTTTT. This rearrangement joins TRBV20-1 to TRBJ2-2; 10 nucleotides align to TRBD2. Germline trimming cut 1 base from V and 2 bases from J; bases unmatched to any gene: 4. The CDR3 extends over 16 amino acids. The germline V gene encodes CDR1 DFQATT and CDR2 SNEGSKA (reference sequence).

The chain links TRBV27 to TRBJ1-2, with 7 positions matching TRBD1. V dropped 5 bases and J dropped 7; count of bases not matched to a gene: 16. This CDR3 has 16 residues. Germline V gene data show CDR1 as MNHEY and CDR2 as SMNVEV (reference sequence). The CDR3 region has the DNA TGTGCCAGCAGTCCAAGAAGACAGGGTTATTCATCTGGCTACACCTTC. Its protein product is CASSPRRQGYSSGYTF.